The source of this T cell receptor beta chain is a study of T cell repertoires in cytomegalovirus infection. Across the whole study: Recently identified HLA-C-restricted CMV epitopes were among the peptides used. The public TCR beta signatures pointed to both CMV infection and matching HLA type.

TCRdb used MiXCR to reprocess the reads, holding one entry per CDR3 protein. The table records 700,000 to 850,000 distinct CDR3 sequences, 30% to 35% of them present only once. Trimming removed 3 bases from V and 3 bases from J, with 10 bases in between. In germline, CDR1 is MNHEY, CDR2 SMNVEV (reference sequence). The CDR3 length is 14 residues. Whole-study findings and limits: HLA-C-restricted CMV-specific TCR beta clonotypes were dominant in the ex vivo response. Adding up the frequency of public TCR beta families identified people who carried CMV plus the relevant HLA.

To note about this clonotype: Its antigen is not known.

This sequence joins TRBV27 and TRBJ2-3, with D tentatively TRBD2 (6 bases). The receptor was derived from a human donor in good health (CMV status not recorded). Some clones in this sample may be carry-over from other donors' samples. The sample was cultured CD8+ T cells from PBMCs, taken from culture after CMV antigen stimulation. Here the CDR3 reads CASSLFGGTDTQYF. The CDR3 nucleotides read TGTGCCAGCAGTTTGTTCGGGGGAACAGATACGCAGTATTTT.